This T cell receptor beta chain is drawn from a study of T cell responses to AZD1222 COVID-19 vaccine. Sequencing was performed with immunoSEQ multiplex PCR; in TCRdb, only in-frame clones are kept and a portion is missing. The repertoire consists of 150,000 or so clones, with 90% occurring once and the leading ten covering approximately 5.9%. General study points: At 160-218 and 743-854, vaccine-associated CD4 TCRs were dominant, and they spanned spike.

This CDR3 has 15 residues. The V gene lost 4 bases and the J gene lost 7 bases, with 16 bases spanning the gap. The germline gives CDR1 LNHDA, CDR2 SQIVND (reference sequence). As for this clone: The antigen is undetermined.

The clonotype originates from an adult who received the AZD1222 COVID-19 vaccine. The sample here was peripheral blood, taken 28 days after the second AZD1222 dose. The chain combines TRBV19 with TRBJ1-4; TRBD1 might be the D (6 bases). The CDR3 DNA reads as TGTGCCAGTAGTAAGGGGCAGGGGATGCCTGAAAAACTGTTTTTT. Protein: CASSKGQGMPEKLFF. Drawing the rest from reference TRBV19 and TRBJ1-4, the complete variable domain is DGGITQSPKYLFRKEGQNVTLSCEQNLNHDAMYWYRQDPGQGLRLIYYSQIVNDFQKGDIAEGYSVSREKKESFPLTVTSAQKNPTAFYLCASSKGQGMPEKLFFGSGTQLSVL.